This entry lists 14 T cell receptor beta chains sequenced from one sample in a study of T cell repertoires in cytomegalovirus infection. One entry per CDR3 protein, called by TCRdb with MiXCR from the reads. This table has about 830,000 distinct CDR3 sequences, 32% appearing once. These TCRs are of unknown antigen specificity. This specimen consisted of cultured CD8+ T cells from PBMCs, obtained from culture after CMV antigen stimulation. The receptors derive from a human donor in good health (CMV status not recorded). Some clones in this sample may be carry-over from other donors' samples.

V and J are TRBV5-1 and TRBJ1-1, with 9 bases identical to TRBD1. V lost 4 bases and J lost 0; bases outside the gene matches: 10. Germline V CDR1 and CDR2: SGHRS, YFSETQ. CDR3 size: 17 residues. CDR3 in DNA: TGCGCCAGCAGCCTGGGACAGGGCTTCGCCATGAACACTGAAGCTTTCTTT. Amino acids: CASSLGQGFAMNTEAFF.

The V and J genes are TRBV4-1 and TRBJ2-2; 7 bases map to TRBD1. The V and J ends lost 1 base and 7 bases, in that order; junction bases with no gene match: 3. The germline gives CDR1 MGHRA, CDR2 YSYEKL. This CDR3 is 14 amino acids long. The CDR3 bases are TGCGCCAGCAGCCAAGGAACAGGGGACGGGGAGCTGTTTTTT. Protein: CASSQGTGDGELFF.

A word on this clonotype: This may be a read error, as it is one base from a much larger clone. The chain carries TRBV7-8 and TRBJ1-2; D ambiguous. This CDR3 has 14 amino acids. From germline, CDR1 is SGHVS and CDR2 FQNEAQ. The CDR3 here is CANSLNGEDYGYTF. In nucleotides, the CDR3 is TGTGCCAACAGCTTGAATGGGGAGGACTATGGCTACACCTTC.

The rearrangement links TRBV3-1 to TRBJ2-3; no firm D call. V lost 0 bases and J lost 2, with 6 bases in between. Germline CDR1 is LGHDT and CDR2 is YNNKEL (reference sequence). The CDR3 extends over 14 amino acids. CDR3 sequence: CASSQDTDTDTQYF. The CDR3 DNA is TGTGCCAGCAGCCAAGATACAGACACAGATACGCAGTATTTT.

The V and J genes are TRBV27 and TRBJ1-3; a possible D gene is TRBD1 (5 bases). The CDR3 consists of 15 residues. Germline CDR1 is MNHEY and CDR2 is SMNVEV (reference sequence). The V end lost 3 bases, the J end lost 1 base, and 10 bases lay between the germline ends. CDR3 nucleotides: TGTGCCAGCAGTTTTGGGGCCCCATCTGGAAACACCATATATTTT. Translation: CASSFGAPSGNTIYF.

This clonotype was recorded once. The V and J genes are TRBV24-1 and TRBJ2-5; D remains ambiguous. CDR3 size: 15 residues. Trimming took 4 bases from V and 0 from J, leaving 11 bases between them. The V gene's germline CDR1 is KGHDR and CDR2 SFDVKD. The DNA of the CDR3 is TGTGCCACCAGTGACGCCGCGTGGAACCAAGAGACCCAGTACTTC. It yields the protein CATSDAAWNQETQYF.

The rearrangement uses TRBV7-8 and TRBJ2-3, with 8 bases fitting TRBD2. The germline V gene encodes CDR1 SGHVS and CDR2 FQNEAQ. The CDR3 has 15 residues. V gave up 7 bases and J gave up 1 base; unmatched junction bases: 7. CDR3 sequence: CASISPGGGTDTQYF. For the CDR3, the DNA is TGTGCCAGCATATCCCCCGGGGGGGGCACAGATACGCAGTATTTT.

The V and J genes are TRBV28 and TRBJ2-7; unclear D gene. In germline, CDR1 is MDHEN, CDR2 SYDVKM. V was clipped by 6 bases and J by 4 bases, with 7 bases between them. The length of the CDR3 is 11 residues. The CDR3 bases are TGTGCCAGCAGGTCAGATTACGAGCAGTACGTC. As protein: CASRSDYEQYV.

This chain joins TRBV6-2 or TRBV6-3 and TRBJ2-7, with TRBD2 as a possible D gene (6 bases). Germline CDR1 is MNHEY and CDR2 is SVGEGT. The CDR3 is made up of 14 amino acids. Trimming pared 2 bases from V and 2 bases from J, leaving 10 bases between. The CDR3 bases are TGTGCCAGCAGTTACGGAGGGGCGACCTACGAGCAGTACTTC. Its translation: CASSYGGATYEQYF.

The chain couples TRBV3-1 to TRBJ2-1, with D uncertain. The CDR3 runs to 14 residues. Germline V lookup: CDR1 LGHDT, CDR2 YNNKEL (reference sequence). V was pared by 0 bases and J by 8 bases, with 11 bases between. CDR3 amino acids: CASSQDLGLYEQFF. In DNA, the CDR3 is TGTGCCAGCAGCCAAGATCTAGGGTTGTATGAGCAGTTCTTC.

The CDR3 coding sequence is TGTGCCAGCAGTTTCGAAGACGCTGAAGCTTTCTTT. Encoded protein: CASSFEDAEAFF. The rearrangement links TRBV12-3 or TRBV12-4 to TRBJ1-1; D is ambiguous. The CDR3 has 12 amino acids. Trimming stripped 3 bases from V and 6 bases from J, with 8 bases between.

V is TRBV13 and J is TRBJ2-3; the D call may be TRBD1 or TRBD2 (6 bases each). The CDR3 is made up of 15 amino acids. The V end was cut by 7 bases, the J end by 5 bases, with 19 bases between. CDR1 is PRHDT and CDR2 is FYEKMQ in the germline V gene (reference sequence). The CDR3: CASTPPRGLGDTQYF. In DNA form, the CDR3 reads TGTGCCAGCACCCCGCCCCGGGGGCTTGGAGATACGCAGTATTTT.

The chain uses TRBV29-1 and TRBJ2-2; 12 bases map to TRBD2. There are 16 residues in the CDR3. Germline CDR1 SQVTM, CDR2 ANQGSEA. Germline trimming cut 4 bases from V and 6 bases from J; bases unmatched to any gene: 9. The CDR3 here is CSVAYRWTSGAGELFF. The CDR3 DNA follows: TGCAGCGTTGCTTACCGGTGGACTAGCGGGGCCGGGGAGCTGTTTTTT.

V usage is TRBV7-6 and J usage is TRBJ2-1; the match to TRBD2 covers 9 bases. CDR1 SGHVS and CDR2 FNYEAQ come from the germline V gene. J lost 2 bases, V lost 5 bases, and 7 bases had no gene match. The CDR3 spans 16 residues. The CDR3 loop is CASSPRQRGAYNEQFF. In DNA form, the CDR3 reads TGTGCCAGCAGCCCAAGGCAGCGGGGGGCCTACAATGAGCAGTTCTTC.